A selection of T cell receptor beta chains follows, all from one sample in a study of neurological immune-mediated disorders. TCRdb used MiXCR to reprocess the 5' RACE reads, holding one entry per CDR3 protein. The sample holds about 66,000 distinct CDR3 sequences; roughly 3.9% are singletons and the top ten take 1.3%. Sequencing was performed on PBMCs. Receptors were obtained from a man younger than 40 with multiple sclerosis. The CDR3 runs from the conserved cysteine through the conserved F or W. Fields, in order: V gene, J gene, D gene, clone size, CDR3 length, CDR3 protein, CDR3 DNA. D genes are given only for firm matches. Clone size appears in some rows only: once, few, many, or a class for an expanded clone.

TRBV7-2	TRBJ1-4	TRBD1	many	14	CASSLQGGYEKLFF	TGTGCCAGCAGCTTACAGGGGGGTTATGAAAAACTGTTTTTT
TRBV5-6	TRBJ1-6	TRBD1	many	17	CASSLTGANSYNSPLHF	TGTGCCAGCAGCTTGACAGGGGCGAACTCCTATAATTCACCCCTCCACTTT
TRBV20-1	TRBJ2-1	-	many	13	CSAFGTSYNEQFF	TGCAGTGCTTTCGGGACGTCTTACAATGAGCAGTTCTTC
TRBV29-1	TRBJ2-3	-	many	13	CSALIYSTDTQYF	TGCAGCGCGTTAATCTATAGCACAGATACGCAGTATTTT
TRBV5-1	TRBJ1-4	-	many	15	CASSPRDGPNEKLFF	TGCGCCAGCAGCCCGAGGGACGGCCCTAATGAAAAACTGTTTTTT
TRBV11-2	TRBJ2-5	TRBD2	many	17	CASSLVLAGGQQETQYF	TGTGCCAGCAGCTTAGTACTAGCGGGGGGCCAACAGGAGACCCAGTACTTC
TRBV6-1	TRBJ1-1	-	many	12	CATRRGNTEAFF	TGTGCCACCAGGAGGGGTAACACTGAAGCTTTCTTT
TRBV5-8	TRBJ2-7	TRBD2	many	16	CASEPLVGTSSYEQYF	TGTGCCAGCGAACCATTAGTCGGGACTAGCTCCTACGAGCAGTACTTC
TRBV5-6	TRBJ2-1	-	many	14	CASSPRLPNNEQFF	TGTGCCAGCAGCCCGCGCCTCCCAAACAATGAGCAGTTCTTC
TRBV12-3/TRBV12-4	TRBJ2-3	-	many	15	CASSFPSIRTDTQYF	TGTGCCAGCAGTTTTCCTAGCATTCGCACAGATACGCAGTATTTT
TRBV9	TRBJ1-6	-	many	13	CASSVVGNSPLHF	TGTGCCAGCAGCGTAGTGGGGAACTCACCCCTCCACTTT
TRBV4-3	TRBJ1-1	-	many	15	CASSQTAGRHTEAFF	TGCGCCAGCAGCCAAACTGCGGGGAGGCACACTGAAGCTTTCTTT
TRBV12-3/TRBV12-4	TRBJ1-6	TRBD1	-	14	CASSRRTGNSPLNF	TGTGCCAGCAGCCGCCGGACAGGCAATTCACCCCTCAACTTT
TRBV3-1	TRBJ2-5	TRBD2	few	12	CASSQDWVAGGF	TGTGCCAGCAGCCAAGATTGGGTAGCGGGGGGCTTC
TRBV6-2/TRBV6-3	TRBJ2-3	TRBD2	many	13	CASRTSGSDTQYF	TGTGCCAGCCGGACTAGCGGTTCGGATACGCAGTATTTT
TRBV7-3	TRBJ1-2	-	many	13	CASSPSSNNGYTF	TGTGCCAGCAGCCCTAGTAGTAATAATGGCTACACCTTC
TRBV27	TRBJ2-7	TRBD1	many	14	CASSLGTEAWEQYF	TGTGCCAGCAGTTTAGGGACAGAAGCGTGGGAGCAGTACTTC
TRBV4-3	TRBJ2-1	TRBD1	many	16	CASSQERGTGGNEQFF	TGCGCCAGCAGCCAAGAGAGGGGGACAGGGGGCAATGAGCAGTTCTTC
TRBV7-8	TRBJ2-2	-	many	15	CASSLSSEGMGELFF	TGTGCCAGCAGCTTAAGTTCTGAGGGAATGGGGGAGCTGTTTTTT
TRBV4-1	TRBJ1-1	TRBD1	many	14	CASSHGQGGTEAFF	TGCGCCAGCAGCCATGGACAGGGCGGGACTGAAGCTTTCTTT
TRBV9	TRBJ2-3	-	many	13	CASSPGGGDTQYF	TGTGCCAGCAGCCCCGGGGGAGGAGATACGCAGTATTTT
TRBV9	TRBJ1-6	TRBD1	many	17	CASSLSPAGQGDSPLNF	TGTGCCAGCAGCCTCTCCCCAGCTGGACAGGGCGATTCACCCCTCAACTTT
TRBV29-1	TRBJ1-2	TRBD1	-	13	CSAGGTEVFGYTF	TGCAGCGCAGGAGGGACAGAAGTATTCGGCTACACCTTC
TRBV3-1	TRBJ1-6	-	many	15	CASNQDNRVSSPLHF	TGTGCCAGCAATCAGGACAACAGGGTCAGTTCACCCCTCCACTTT
TRBV7-6	TRBJ1-3	-	many	15	CASSSASGSGNTIYF	TGTGCCAGCAGCTCCGCCTCAGGTTCTGGAAACACCATATATTTT
TRBV20-1	TRBJ1-4	TRBD1	many	15	CSARDLKGAVEKLFF	TGCAGTGCTAGAGATCTGAAGGGGGCGGTTGAAAAACTGTTTTTT
TRBV20-1	TRBJ2-7	TRBD1	many	15	CSARDHRGSSYEQYF	TGCAGTGCTAGAGACCACAGGGGGAGCTCCTACGAGCAGTACTTC
TRBV5-1	TRBJ2-1	TRBD2	many	17	CASSQYRTSGGRNEQFF	TGCGCCAGCAGCCAATACAGGACTAGCGGGGGTAGGAATGAGCAGTTCTTC
TRBV7-8	TRBJ2-7	-	many	15	CASSSEGAKVGEQYF	TGTGCCAGCAGCTCCGAGGGAGCTAAAGTCGGCGAGCAGTACTTC
TRBV2	TRBJ2-7	TRBD2	many	15	CASSLLAGGLHEQYF	TGTGCCAGCAGCTTACTAGCGGGGGGGCTCCACGAGCAGTACTTC
TRBV11-2	TRBJ2-3	TRBD1	many	16	CASSLWMGQGADTQYF	TGTGCCAGCAGCTTATGGATGGGACAGGGGGCAGATACGCAGTATTTT
TRBV15	TRBJ2-7	-	many	14	CATSGDVGTNEQYF	TGTGCCACCAGCGGGGACGTTGGGACGAACGAGCAGTACTTC
TRBV12-3/TRBV12-4	TRBJ2-2	TRBD2	many	16	CASTTSGGDNTGELFF	TGTGCCAGCACAACTAGCGGGGGAGACAACACCGGGGAGCTGTTTTTT
TRBV20-1	TRBJ1-1	-	many	12	CSASGTDVGAFF	TGCAGTGCTAGCGGGACGGACGTGGGGGCTTTCTTT
TRBV12-3/TRBV12-4	TRBJ2-7	-	many	13	CASSLEALYEQYF	TGTGCCAGCAGTTTAGAGGCCCTCTACGAGCAGTACTTC
TRBV3-1	TRBJ1-1	TRBD1	many	17	CASSQLAGDRVGTEAFF	TGTGCCAGCAGCCAACTTGCCGGAGACAGGGTGGGCACTGAAGCTTTCTTT
TRBV12-3/TRBV12-4	TRBJ1-1	-	many	19	CASSPLPPYSVAGDTEAFF	TGTGCCAGCAGTCCGCTCCCCCCGTATAGTGTAGCGGGGGACACTGAAGCTTTCTTT
TRBV9	TRBJ1-5	-	many	15	CASSVGGLHNQPQHF	TGTGCCAGCAGCGTAGGGGGTCTACACAATCAGCCCCAGCATTTT
TRBV20-1	TRBJ2-2	-	many	15	CSAAPYREASGELFF	TGCAGTGCCGCACCCTACCGAGAGGCCTCCGGGGAGCTGTTTTTT
TRBV5-6	TRBJ2-3	TRBD1	many	14	CASTLPDREDTQYF	TGTGCCAGCACCCTGCCGGACAGGGAGGATACGCAGTATTTT
TRBV20-1	TRBJ2-1	TRBD2	many	15	CSASLAGSSYNEQFF	TGCAGTGCTTCACTAGCGGGGAGCTCCTACAATGAGCAGTTCTTC
TRBV5-1	TRBJ1-1	-	many	15	CASSHGRGLNTEAFF	TGCGCCAGCAGTCACGGACGGGGACTGAACACTGAAGCTTTCTTT
TRBV2	TRBJ1-1	-	many	13	CASSEEGATEAFF	TGTGCCAGCAGTGAGGAAGGGGCCACTGAAGCTTTCTTT
TRBV4-2	TRBJ1-1	-	many	15	CASSQDWFSQGEAFF	TGTGCCAGCAGCCAAGATTGGTTTAGTCAGGGTGAAGCTTTCTTT
TRBV10-2	TRBJ2-1	-	many	15	CASQGIERSYNEQFF	TGCGCCAGCCAGGGGATAGAGCGGTCCTACAATGAGCAGTTCTTC